This T cell receptor beta chain was documented in a study of OX40 agonist ivuxolimab in advanced cancers. Across the whole study: Patients treated during dose escalation were battling hepatocellular carcinoma, melanoma, renal cell or head and neck cancer. The eligibility criteria allowed prior anti-PD-1, anti-PD-L1 or anti-CTLA-4 therapy, and 30% to 40% had some.

CDR3 length equals 14 residues. With 3 bases clipped from V and 9 bases from J, the junction kept 11 bases outside the gene matches. Germline loops: CDR1 GTSNPN, CDR2 SVGIG (reference sequence). Sequencing was performed with immunoSEQ multiplex PCR; in TCRdb, only in-frame clones are kept and a portion is missing. The table includes about 82,000 clones, over 65% detected once. Any history of autoimmune disease or systemic immunosuppression disqualified patients. About this clone itself: Its antigen is not identified.

Points from the study as a whole: Antigen specificity remained undetermined for the expanded peripheral T cells.

This chain joins TRBV30 and TRBJ2-7, with 10 bases matching TRBD1. The sequencing here drew on CD4+ or CD8+ T cells sorted from blood, taken in a trial of the OX40 agonist ivuxolimab. The source is an adult with an advanced solid tumor such as melanoma, head and neck, liver or kidney cancer. The CDR3 here is CAWSLDGTGEVQYF. CDR3 nucleotides: TGTGCCTGGAGCCTCGACGGGACAGGGGAAGTGCAGTACTTC. The full variable domain, with the rest looked up from reference TRBV30 and TRBJ2-7, is SQTIHQWPATLVQPVGSPLSLECTVEGTSNPNLYWYRQAAGRGLQLLFYSVGIGQISSEVPQNLSASRPQDRQFILSSKKLLLSDSGFYLCAWSLDGTGEVQYFGPGTRLTVT.